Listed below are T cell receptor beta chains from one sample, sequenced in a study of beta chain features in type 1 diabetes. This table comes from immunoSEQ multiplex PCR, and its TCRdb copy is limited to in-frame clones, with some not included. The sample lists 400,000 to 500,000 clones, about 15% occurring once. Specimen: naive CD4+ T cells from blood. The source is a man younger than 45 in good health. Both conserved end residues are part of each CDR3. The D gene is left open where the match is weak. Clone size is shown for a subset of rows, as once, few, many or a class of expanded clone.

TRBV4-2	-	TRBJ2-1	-	CASSQSPDTIEQFF	TGTGCCAGCAGCCAATCCCCGGACACCATTGAGCAGTTCTTC
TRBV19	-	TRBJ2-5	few	CASSFLQETQYF	TGTGCCAGTAGTTTCCTACAAGAGACCCAGTACTTC
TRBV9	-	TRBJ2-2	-	CASSPSDQGGELFF	TGTGCCAGCAGCCCCTCCGACCAGGGCGGGGAGCTGTTTTTT
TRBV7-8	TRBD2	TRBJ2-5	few	CASSLALVGGKTQYF	TGTGCCAGCAGCTTAGCGCTGGTGGGAGGGAAGACCCAGTACTTC
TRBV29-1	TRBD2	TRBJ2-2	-	CSVVPAGAPNTGELFF	TGCAGCGTTGTTCCAGCGGGAGCTCCGAACACCGGGGAGCTGTTTTTT
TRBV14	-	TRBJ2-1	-	CASSRTSSVSYNEQFF	TGTGCCAGCAGCCGGACGTCTTCGGTCTCCTACAATGAGCAGTTCTTC
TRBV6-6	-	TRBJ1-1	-	CASSYVIEAFF	TGTGCCAGCAGTTACGTGATTGAAGCTTTCTTT
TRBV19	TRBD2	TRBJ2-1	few	CASSITGAGGPDNEQFF	TGTGCCAGTAGTATAACGGGCGCGGGAGGGCCCGACAATGAGCAGTTCTTC
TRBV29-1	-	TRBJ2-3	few	CSVGGGGPTTDTQYF	TGCAGCGTTGGAGGTGGGGGGCCGACCACAGATACGCAGTATTTT
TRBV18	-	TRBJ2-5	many	CASSPAGEAQYF	TGTGCCAGCTCACCCGCCGGAGAGGCCCAGTACTTC
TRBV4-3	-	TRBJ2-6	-	CASSQDTGTGANVLTF	TGCGCCAGCAGCCAAGATACAGGGACTGGGGCCAACGTCCTGACTTTC
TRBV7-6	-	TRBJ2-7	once	CASSLERTYEQYF	TGTGCCAGCAGCTTAGAACGAACCTACGAGCAGTACTTC
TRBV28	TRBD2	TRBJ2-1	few	CASSHLGLASYRYNEQFF	TGTGCCAGCAGTCACCTCGGACTAGCGAGTTACCGTTACAATGAGCAGTTCTTC
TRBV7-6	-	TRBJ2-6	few	CASSLGGTAGANVLTF	TGTGCCAGCAGCTTAGGAGGTACTGCTGGGGCCAACGTCCTGACTTTC
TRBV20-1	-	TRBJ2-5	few	CSVRFQETQYF	TGCAGTGTAAGGTTCCAAGAGACCCAGTACTTC
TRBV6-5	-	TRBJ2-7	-	CASSYSAPAYEQYF	TGTGCCAGCAGTTACTCAGCGCCGGCCTACGAGCAGTACTTC
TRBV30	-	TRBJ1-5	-	CAWSEFSNQPQHF	TGTGCCTGGAGTGAGTTTAGCAATCAGCCCCAGCATTTT
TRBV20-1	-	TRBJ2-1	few	CSARDPDEQFF	TGCAGTGCTAGAGATCCGGATGAGCAGTTCTTC
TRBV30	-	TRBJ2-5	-	CAWSVYGRETQYF	TGTGCCTGGAGTGTATACGGGCGCGAGACCCAGTACTTC
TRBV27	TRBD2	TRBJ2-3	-	CASSSLAVRDTQYF	TGTGCCAGCAGTTCCCTAGCGGTTAGGGATACGCAGTATTTT
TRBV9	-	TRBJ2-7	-	CASSANTNPNEQYF	TGTGCCAGCAGCGCGAACACCAACCCCAACGAGCAGTACTTC
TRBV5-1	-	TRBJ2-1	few	CASSVEGLSGAEQFF	TGCGCCAGCAGCGTGGAGGGACTCTCCGGGGCAGAGCAGTTCTTC
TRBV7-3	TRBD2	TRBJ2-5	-	CASSSLPGGSIETQYF	TGTGCCAGCAGCAGCTTACCGGGAGGGTCCATAGAGACCCAGTACTTC
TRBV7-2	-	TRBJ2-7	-	CASSLGGGEQYF	TGTGCCAGCAGCTTAGGGGGCGGCGAGCAGTACTTC
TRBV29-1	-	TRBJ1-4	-	CSVGGGGEKLFF	TGCAGCGTTGGTGGAGGGGGTGAAAAACTGTTTTTT
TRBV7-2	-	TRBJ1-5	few	CASSLDRLSNQPQHF	TGTGCCAGCAGCTTAGACAGACTTAGCAATCAGCCCCAGCATTTT
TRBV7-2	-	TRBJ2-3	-	CASSSFGPGGTDTQYF	TGTGCCAGCAGCTCCTTCGGCCCCGGAGGTACAGATACGCAGTATTTT
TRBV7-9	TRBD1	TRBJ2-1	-	CASSFIKIRQGDFRNEQFF	TGTGCCAGCAGCTTCATCAAGATTAGACAGGGTGATTTCCGCAATGAGCAGTTCTTC
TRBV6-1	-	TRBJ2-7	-	CASRGLGPPYEQYF	TGTGCCAGCAGAGGTTTAGGACCACCCTACGAGCAGTACTTC
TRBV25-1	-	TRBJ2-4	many	CASRALIQYF	TGTGCCAGCAGGGCACTCATTCAGTACTTC
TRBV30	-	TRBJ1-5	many	CAWSGEYGQPQHF	TGTGCCTGGTCAGGAGAATATGGTCAGCCCCAGCATTTT
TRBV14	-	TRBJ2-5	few	CASSLERTQYF	TGTGCCAGCAGCCTAGAACGGACCCAGTACTTC
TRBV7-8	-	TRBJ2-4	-	CATTGTGDGIGAKNIQYF	TGTGCCACCACAGGGACCGGGGATGGTATCGGAGCCAAAAACATTCAGTACTTC
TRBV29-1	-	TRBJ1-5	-	CGAGLDQPQHF	TGCGGGGCGGGGCTGGATCAGCCCCAGCATTTT
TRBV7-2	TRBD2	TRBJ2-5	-	CASSIGLAGRETQYF	TGTGCCAGCAGCATAGGACTAGCGGGTCGAGAGACCCAGTACTTC
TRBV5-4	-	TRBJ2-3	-	CASSFSHTDTQYF	TGTGCCAGCAGCTTCTCCCACACAGATACGCAGTATTTT
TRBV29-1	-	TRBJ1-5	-	CSVGHGGVGQPQHF	TGCAGCGTTGGACATGGGGGCGTCGGACAGCCCCAGCATTTT
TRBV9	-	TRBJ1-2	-	CASSVATEAYGYTF	TGTGCCAGCAGCGTAGCTACGGAAGCCTATGGCTACACCTTC
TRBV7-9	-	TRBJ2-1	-	CASSAPAPRNEQFF	TGTGCCAGCAGCGCACCCGCCCCACGCAATGAGCAGTTCTTC
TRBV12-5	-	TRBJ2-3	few	CASGWGLSTDTQYF	TGTGCTAGTGGTTGGGGACTCAGCACAGATACGCAGTATTTT
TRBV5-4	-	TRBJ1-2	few	CASSTDSYYGYTF	TGTGCCAGCAGCACAGACAGCTACTATGGCTACACCTTC
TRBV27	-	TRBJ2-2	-	CASGEGRELFF	TGTGCCAGTGGGGAAGGCCGGGAGCTGTTTTTT
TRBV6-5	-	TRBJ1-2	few	CASSYRSNYGYTF	TGTGCCAGCAGTTACAGGTCTAACTATGGCTACACCTTC
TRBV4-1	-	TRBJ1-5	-	CASSQGFTTGYSNQPQHF	TGCGCCAGCAGCCAGGGATTTACGACAGGTTATAGCAATCAGCCCCAGCATTTT
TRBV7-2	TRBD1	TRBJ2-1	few	CASSFDRGVNNEQFF	TGTGCCAGCAGCTTTGACAGGGGGGTTAACAATGAGCAGTTCTTC